This T cell receptor (beta chain) originates from a study of blood T cells in healthy people across ages. Sample-barcoded 5' priming and a J-beta primer mix drove a second PCR of 7 to 11 cycles. Each cDNA molecule was tagged by a template-switch adaptor that had 12 random nucleotides. TCRdb re-called the 5' RACE reads with MiXCR, one entry per CDR3 protein. The data hold some 880,000 distinct CDR3 sequences, with about 34% observed a single time. RNA extraction gave at least 5.5 micrograms of total RNA per sample. The CDR3 loop spans 16 amino acids. Unmatched junction bases numbered 3, after V lost 3 bases and J lost 0 bases. Germline V gene data show CDR1 as SGHRS and CDR2 as YFSETQ.

The sample was blood. The chain has TRBV5-1 and TRBJ2-6; 7 bases fit TRBD1. The receptor was isolated from a man aged 18 to 30 in good health. The DNA of the CDR3 is TGCGCCAGCAGCTCCGGGACAGCCTCTGGGGCCAACGTCCTGACTTTC. The encoded protein is CASSSGTASGANVLTF.